The 13 T cell receptor beta chains listed next were all sequenced from one sample in a study of CD8+ T cells in alopecia areata. RNA, once extracted, was reverse transcribed into cDNA for use as the sequencing template. Clones were sequenced by immunoSEQ multiplex PCR, and TCRdb holds only the in-frame ones, with some missing. Among roughly 250,000 clones listed, 67% were seen once. This sample comprised CD4+ T cells sorted from blood, obtained at week 0. These receptors were obtained from a human donor with alopecia areata.

The rearrangement links TRBV4-1 to TRBJ2-1; 9 bases map to TRBD1. This CDR3 is built from 14 residues. V gave up 4 bases and J gave up 5 bases; unmatched junction bases: 3. CDR1 MGHRA and CDR2 YSYEKL come from the germline V gene. CDR3 DNA: TGCGCCAGCAGCCCCTGGGACAGGGACAATGAGCAGTTCTTC. Translated, it gives CASSPWDRDNEQFF.

The chain employs TRBV23-1 and TRBJ1-4, with unresolved D. TRBV23-1 is an open reading frame whose function is uncertain. V was clipped by 6 bases and J by 10 bases, with 18 bases between them. The CDR3 has 14 residues. The chain's CDR3 is CASRPGPPFGKLFF. DNA of the CDR3: TGCGCCAGCAGGCCGGGCCCCCCATTTGGAAAACTGTTTTTT.

CDR3 DNA sequence: TGTGCCATCAGTGACCTACAGGGGGCTATGAACACCGGGGAGCTGTTTTTT. Translating gives CAISDLQGAMNTGELFF. The chain links TRBV10-3 to TRBJ2-2; 9 bases map to TRBD1. CDR3 length: 17 amino acids. Unmatched junction bases numbered 6, after V lost 3 bases and J lost 1 base. CDR1 is ENHRY, CDR2 SYGVKD, per germline.

The chain links TRBV9 to TRBJ2-1; D not certain. V dropped 4 bases and J dropped 0 bases, with 5 bases sitting between them. The CDR3 extends over 13 amino acids. Germline loops: CDR1 SGDLS, CDR2 YYNGEE. The CDR3 loop reads CASSLSSYNEQFF. CDR3 bases: TGTGCCAGCAGCCTCTCCTCCTACAATGAGCAGTTCTTC.

This clone has more than one count but fewer than ten. The chain links TRBV7-9 to TRBJ2-6; the D gene is possibly TRBD1 (5 bases). The CDR3 has 14 residues. V dropped 6 bases and J dropped 4 bases, with 10 bases sitting between them. Germline assignment: CDR1 SEHNR and CDR2 FQNEAQ (reference sequence). In DNA, the CDR3 is TGTGCCAGCAGGAGTCAGGGCGGGGCCAACGTCCTGACTTTC. Translation: CASRSQGGANVLTF.

This clone came up once. The V and J genes are TRBV29-1 and TRBJ2-7, with 8 bases matching TRBD1. This CDR3 has 13 amino acids. Per the germline V gene, CDR1 is SQVTM and CDR2 is ANQGSEA. V dropped 5 bases and J dropped 3; count of bases not matched to a gene: 6. The CDR3 region has the DNA TGCAGCGTTCTCGGGACAGGATTCTACGAGCAGTACTTC. It specifies CSVLGTGFYEQYF.

The chain has TRBV2 and TRBJ2-7, with TRBD2 matching over 7 bases. CDR1 is SNHLY, CDR2 FYNNEI, per germline. The CDR3 consists of 13 residues. With 3 bases clipped from V and 4 bases from J, the junction kept 3 bases outside the gene matches. The CDR3 loop reads CASSEQAGYEQYF. The CDR3 DNA reads as TGTGCCAGCAGTGAGCAAGCGGGATACGAGCAGTACTTC.

The chain combines TRBV6-5 with TRBJ2-7, with D tentatively TRBD1 (6 bases). V was trimmed by 6 bases and J by 5 bases, leaving 17 bases between them. This CDR3 comprises 14 residues. The germline V gene has CDR1 MNHEY and CDR2 SVGAGI. The CDR3 DNA reads as TGTGCCAGCAGCAGGGACATCCGCGGGCACGAGCAGTACTTC. Translated: CASSRDIRGHEQYF.

The rearrangement uses TRBV2 and TRBJ2-6; D possibly corresponds to TRBD1 (5 bases). The V end lost 6 bases, the J end lost 0 bases, and 6 bases lay between the germline ends. Per germline, CDR1 SNHLY and CDR2 FYNNEI. The CDR3 has 14 residues. The CDR3 spells CASRDSSGANVLTF. The DNA of the CDR3 is TGTGCCAGCAGAGACAGCTCTGGGGCCAACGTCCTGACTTTC.

V is TRBV30 and J is TRBJ1-5; no clear D gene. Between the trimmed V and J ends, which lost 1 base and 3 bases, there was a span of 7 bases. The length of the CDR3 is 13 residues. Germline assignment: CDR1 GTSNPN and CDR2 SVGIG (reference sequence). CDR3 residues: CAWSGGFNQPQHF. CDR3 DNA: TGTGCCTGGAGTGGCGGGTTCAATCAGCCCCAGCATTTT.

This chain connects TRBV30 to TRBJ2-2, with TRBD2 matching over 7 bases. CDR1 and CDR2 (germline): GTSNPN, SVGIG (reference sequence). The trim removed 4 bases at V and 6 bases at J, leaving 5 bases unmatched. This CDR3 comprises 13 residues. The CDR3 spells CAWNQAGSGELFF. The CDR3 nucleotides read TGTGCCTGGAACCAAGCGGGGTCCGGGGAGCTGTTTTTT.

The rearrangement joins TRBV30 to TRBJ1-2, with D possibly matching TRBD1 (6 bases). CDR1 and CDR2 (germline): GTSNPN, SVGIG (reference sequence). V lost 8 bases, J lost 3 bases, and 7 bases lay in between. This CDR3 is built from 10 residues. The CDR3 is CAGGDYGYTF. CDR3 in DNA: TGTGCCGGGGGCGACTATGGCTACACCTTC.

There are a few counts of this clone. The chain is built from TRBV10-3 and TRBJ1-2; D is unresolved. Trimming left V 6 bases short and J 6 bases short, with 5 bases between. Germline CDR1 reads ENHRY; CDR2 reads SYGVKD. The CDR3 contains 10 residues. The CDR3 nucleotides are TGTGCCATCAGAGAGGATGGCTACACCTTC. Translated: CAIREDGYTF.